Here is one T cell receptor beta chain with its context. This clonotype was counted a few times. Its antigen specificity is not known. No base-level quality is on record; no much larger clone is a single base apart. The treatment or condition label corresponds to: in vitro stimulation with specific CMV peptide epitopes to enrich CMV-specific T cells. The source of the sample is a study of T cell repertoires in cytomegalovirus infection (dated by TCRdb to between 2018 and 2020). About the investigation overall: Peptide stimulations targeted recently identified HLA-C-restricted CMV epitopes, whose presentation resists viral immunomodulation, together with well-studied HLA-B-restricted epitopes. The HLA type of each donor mattered for the analysis, because public TCR beta signatures pointed to carriage of CMV infection along with the matching HLA type. Study-level results and caveats: In both this cohort and an independent cohort of some 380 donors, the cumulative frequency of public TCR beta family members distinguished carriers of CMV infection plus the relevant HLA type. In the ex vivo response, HLA-C-restricted CMV-specific TCR beta clonotypes were dominant, and in two of eight donors the single most frequent clonotype came from this HLA-C-restricted group.

Sequencing instrument: Illumina HiSeq 1500. TCRdb reanalyzed the raw reads on its own, using fastp at Q25 for trimming and MiXCR for clone calling, and kept in-frame beta chains. For every CDR3 protein sequence, its rows merge into one entry that carries the most common genes and DNA. Counted in this sample were 200,000 to 250,000 distinct CDR3 sequences; around two fifths of them appeared once. Jointly, the top ten make up roughly three fifths of the sample. Between the V and J ends, shortened by 6 bases and 4 bases respectively, the junction contains 9 bases. Counted from cysteine to phenylalanine, this CDR3 has 12 amino acids. Solely the CDR3 DNA is kept, with 36 bases framed from the first base. Taken from the germline V gene (reference sequence), the CDR1 and CDR2 loops are MNHEY and SMNVEV.

The sequenced sample was CD8+ T cells from cultured PBMCs, obtained from culture after CMV antigen stimulation. The receptor's source is a human donor in good health (CMV status not recorded). Some clones in this sample may be carry-over from other donors' samples. The sequence links TRBV27 to TRBJ1-1; no confident D gene assignment can be made. The CDR3 protein is CASRSEGTEAFF. The base sequence is TGTGCCAGCAGAAGCGAGGGCACTGAAGCTTTCTTT.